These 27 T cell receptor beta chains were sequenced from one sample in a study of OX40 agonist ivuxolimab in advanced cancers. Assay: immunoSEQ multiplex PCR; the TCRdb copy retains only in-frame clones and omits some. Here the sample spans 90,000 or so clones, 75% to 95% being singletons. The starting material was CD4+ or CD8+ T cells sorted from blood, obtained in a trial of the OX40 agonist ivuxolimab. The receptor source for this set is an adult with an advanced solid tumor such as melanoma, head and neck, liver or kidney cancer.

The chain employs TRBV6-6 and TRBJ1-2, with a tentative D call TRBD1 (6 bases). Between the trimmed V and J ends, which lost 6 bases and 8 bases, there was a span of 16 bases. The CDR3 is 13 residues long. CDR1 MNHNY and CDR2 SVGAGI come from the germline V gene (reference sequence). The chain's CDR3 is CASRFEGVGGYTF. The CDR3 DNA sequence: TGTGCCAGCAGGTTCGAGGGGGTAGGCGGCTACACCTTC.

CDR3 sequence (DNA): TGTGCCAGCAGCCCCCGGACCCGTTACGAGCAGTACTTC. It translates to CASSPRTRYEQYF. The gene calls are TRBV7-8 and TRBJ2-7; D gene uncertain. With 5 bases removed from V and 4 bases from J, the gap between germline ends came to 12 bases. Per germline, CDR1 SGHVS and CDR2 FQNEAQ. The CDR3 sequence is 13 residues long.

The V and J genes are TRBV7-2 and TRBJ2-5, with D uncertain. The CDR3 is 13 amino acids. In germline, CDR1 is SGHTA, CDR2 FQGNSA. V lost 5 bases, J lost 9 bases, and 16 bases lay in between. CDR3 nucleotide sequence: TGTGCCAGCAGCCGAGACCAGCCCGGGTCCCAGTACTTC. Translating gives CASSRDQPGSQYF.

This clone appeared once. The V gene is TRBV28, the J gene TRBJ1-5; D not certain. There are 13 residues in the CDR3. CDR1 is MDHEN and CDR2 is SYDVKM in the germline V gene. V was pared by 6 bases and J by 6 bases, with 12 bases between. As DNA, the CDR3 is TGTGCCAGCAGGGAGTTGGGCTCTCAGCCCCAGCATTTT. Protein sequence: CASRELGSQPQHF.

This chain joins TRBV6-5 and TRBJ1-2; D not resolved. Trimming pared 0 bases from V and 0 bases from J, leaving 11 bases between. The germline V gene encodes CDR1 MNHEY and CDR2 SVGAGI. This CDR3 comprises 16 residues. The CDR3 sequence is CASSYSLKRANYGYTF. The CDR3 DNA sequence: TGTGCCAGCAGTTACTCTCTGAAGCGGGCTAACTATGGCTACACCTTC.

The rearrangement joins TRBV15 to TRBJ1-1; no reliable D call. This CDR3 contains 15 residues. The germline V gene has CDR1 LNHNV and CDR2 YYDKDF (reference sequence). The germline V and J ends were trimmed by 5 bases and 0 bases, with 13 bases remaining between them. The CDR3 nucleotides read TGTGCCACCAGCTGGGAGATTAGGGTGAACACTGAAGCTTTCTTT. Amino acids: CATSWEIRVNTEAFF.

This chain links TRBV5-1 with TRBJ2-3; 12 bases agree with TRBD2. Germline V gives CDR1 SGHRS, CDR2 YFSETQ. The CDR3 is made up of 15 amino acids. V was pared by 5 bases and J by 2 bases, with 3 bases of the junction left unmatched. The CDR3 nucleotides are TGCGCCAGCAGACGACTAGCGGGAGCCACAGATACGCAGTATTTT. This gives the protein CASRRLAGATDTQYF.

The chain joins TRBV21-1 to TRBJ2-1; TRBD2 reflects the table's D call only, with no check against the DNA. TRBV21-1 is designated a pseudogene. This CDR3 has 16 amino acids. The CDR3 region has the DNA TGTGCCAGCAGCAGCCCTAGCGGGAGGGCCTACAATGAGCAGTTCTTC. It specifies CASSSPSGRAYNEQFF.

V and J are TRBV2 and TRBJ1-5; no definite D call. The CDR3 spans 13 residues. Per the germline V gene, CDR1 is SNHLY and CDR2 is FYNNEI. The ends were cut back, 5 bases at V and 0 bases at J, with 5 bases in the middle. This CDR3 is CASSWNSNQPQHF. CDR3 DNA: TGTGCCAGCAGTTGGAATAGCAATCAGCCCCAGCATTTT. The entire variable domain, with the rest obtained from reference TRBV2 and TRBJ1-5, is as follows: EPEVTQTPSHQVTQMGQEVILRCVPISNHLYFYWYRQILGQKVEFLVSFYNNEISEKSEIFDDQFSVERPDGSNFTLKIRSTKLEDSAMYFCASSWNSNQPQHFGDGTRLSIL.

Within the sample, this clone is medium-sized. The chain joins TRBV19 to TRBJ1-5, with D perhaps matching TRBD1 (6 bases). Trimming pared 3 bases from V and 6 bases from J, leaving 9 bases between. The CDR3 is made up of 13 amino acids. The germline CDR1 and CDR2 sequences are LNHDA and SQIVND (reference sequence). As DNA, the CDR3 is TGTGCCAGTAGTATCTCGGGGGCTCAGCCCCAGCATTTT. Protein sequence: CASSISGAQPQHF. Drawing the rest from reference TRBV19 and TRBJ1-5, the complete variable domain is DGGITQSPKYLFRKEGQNVTLSCEQNLNHDAMYWYRQDPGQGLRLIYYSQIVNDFQKGDIAEGYSVSREKKESFPLTVTSAQKNPTAFYLCASSISGAQPQHFGDGTRLSIL.

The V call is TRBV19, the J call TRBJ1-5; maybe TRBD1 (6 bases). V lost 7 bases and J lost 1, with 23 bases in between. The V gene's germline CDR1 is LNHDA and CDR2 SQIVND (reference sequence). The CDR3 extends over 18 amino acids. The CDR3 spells CASTSWGAAATSNQPQHF. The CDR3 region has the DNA TGTGCCAGTACCTCCTGGGGGGCGGCCGCTACAAGCAATCAGCCCCAGCATTTT. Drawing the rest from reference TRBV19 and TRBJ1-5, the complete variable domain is DGGITQSPKYLFRKEGQNVTLSCEQNLNHDAMYWYRQDPGQGLRLIYYSQIVNDFQKGDIAEGYSVSREKKESFPLTVTSAQKNPTAFYLCASTSWGAAATSNQPQHFGDGTRLSIL.

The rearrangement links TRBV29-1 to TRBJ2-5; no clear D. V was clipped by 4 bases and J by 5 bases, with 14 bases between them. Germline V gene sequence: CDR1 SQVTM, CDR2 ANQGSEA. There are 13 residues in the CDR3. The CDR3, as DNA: TGCAGCGTTGGGAAACAACCGAGGGAGACCCAGTACTTC. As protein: CSVGKQPRETQYF.

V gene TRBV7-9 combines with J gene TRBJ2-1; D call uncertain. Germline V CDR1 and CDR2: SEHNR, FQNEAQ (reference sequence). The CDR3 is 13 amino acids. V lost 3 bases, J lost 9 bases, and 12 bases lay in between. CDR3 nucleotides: TGTGCCAGCAGCTTCGCCGAGATCGGTGAGCAGTTCTTC. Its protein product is CASSFAEIGEQFF. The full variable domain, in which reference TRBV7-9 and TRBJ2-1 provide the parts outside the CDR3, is DTGVSQNPRHKITKRGQNVTFRCDPISEHNRLYWYRQTLGQGPEFLTYFQNEAQLEKSRLLSDRFSAERPKGSFSTLEIQRTEQGDSAMYLCASSFAEIGEQFFGPGTRLTVL.

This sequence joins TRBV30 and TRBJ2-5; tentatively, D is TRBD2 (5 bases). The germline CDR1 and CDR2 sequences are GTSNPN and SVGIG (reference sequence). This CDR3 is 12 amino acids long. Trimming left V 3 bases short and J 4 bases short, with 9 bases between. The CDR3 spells CAWSGVRETQYF. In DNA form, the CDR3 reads TGTGCCTGGAGCGGGGTGCGAGAGACCCAGTACTTC.

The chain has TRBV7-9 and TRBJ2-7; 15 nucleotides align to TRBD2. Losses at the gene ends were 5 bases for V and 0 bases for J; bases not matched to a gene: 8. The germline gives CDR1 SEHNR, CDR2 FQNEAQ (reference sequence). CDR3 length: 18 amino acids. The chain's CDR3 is CASSQGTSGRSSSYEQYF. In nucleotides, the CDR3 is TGTGCCAGCAGCCAAGGGACTAGCGGGAGGTCGAGCTCCTACGAGCAGTACTTC. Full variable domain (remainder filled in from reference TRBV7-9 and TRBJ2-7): DTGVSQNPRHKITKRGQNVTFRCDPISEHNRLYWYRQTLGQGPEFLTYFQNEAQLEKSRLLSDRFSAERPKGSFSTLEIQRTEQGDSAMYLCASSQGTSGRSSSYEQYFGPGTRLTVT.

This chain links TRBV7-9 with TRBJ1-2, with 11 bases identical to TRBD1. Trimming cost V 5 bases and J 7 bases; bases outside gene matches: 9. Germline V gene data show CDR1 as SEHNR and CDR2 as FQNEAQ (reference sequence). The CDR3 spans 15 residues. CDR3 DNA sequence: TGTGCCAGCAGCCGCCCCGGACAGGGGGCGATTGGCTACACCTTC. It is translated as CASSRPGQGAIGYTF.

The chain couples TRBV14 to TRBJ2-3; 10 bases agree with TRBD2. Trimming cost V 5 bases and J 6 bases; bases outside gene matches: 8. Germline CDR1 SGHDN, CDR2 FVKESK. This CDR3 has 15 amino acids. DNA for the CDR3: TGTGCCAGCAGCTTCGGACTAGCGGTGCGGGATACGCAGTATTTT. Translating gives CASSFGLAVRDTQYF.

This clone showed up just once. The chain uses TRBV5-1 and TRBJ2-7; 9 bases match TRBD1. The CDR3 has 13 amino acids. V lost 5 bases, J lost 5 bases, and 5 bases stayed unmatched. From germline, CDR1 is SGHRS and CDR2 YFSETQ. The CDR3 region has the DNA TGCGCCAGCAGTAAACGGGACAGGGACGAGCAGTACTTC. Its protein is CASSKRDRDEQYF.

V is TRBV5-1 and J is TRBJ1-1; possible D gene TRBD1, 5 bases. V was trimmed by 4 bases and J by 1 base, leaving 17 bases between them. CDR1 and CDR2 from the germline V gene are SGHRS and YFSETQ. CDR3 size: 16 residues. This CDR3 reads CASSGLSHRSNTEAFF. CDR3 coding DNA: TGCGCCAGCAGCGGCTTGAGTCACAGGTCGAACACTGAAGCTTTCTTT.

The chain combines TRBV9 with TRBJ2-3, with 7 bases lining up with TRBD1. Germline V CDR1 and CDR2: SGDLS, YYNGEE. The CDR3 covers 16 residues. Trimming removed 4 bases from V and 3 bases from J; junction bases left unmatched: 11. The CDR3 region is CASSPVTGFGTDTQYF. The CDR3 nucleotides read TGTGCCAGCAGCCCGGTGACAGGGTTTGGGACAGATACGCAGTATTTT.

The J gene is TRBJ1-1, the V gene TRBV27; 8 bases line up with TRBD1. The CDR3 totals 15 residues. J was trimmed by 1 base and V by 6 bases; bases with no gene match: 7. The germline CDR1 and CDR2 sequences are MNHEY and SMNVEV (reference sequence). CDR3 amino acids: CASRHRQGRNTEAFF. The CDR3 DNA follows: TGTGCCAGCAGGCATCGACAGGGGCGGAACACTGAAGCTTTCTTT.

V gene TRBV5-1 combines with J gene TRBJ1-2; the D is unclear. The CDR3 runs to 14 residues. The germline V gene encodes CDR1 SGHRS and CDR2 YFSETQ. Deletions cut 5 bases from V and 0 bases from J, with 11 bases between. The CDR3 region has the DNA TGCGCCAGCAGAACAGAACCTACTAACTATGGCTACACCTTC. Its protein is CASRTEPTNYGYTF. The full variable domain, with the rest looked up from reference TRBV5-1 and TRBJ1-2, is KAGVTQTPRYLIKTRGQQVTLSCSPISGHRSVSWYQQTPGQGLQFLFEYFSETQRNKGNFPGRFSGRQFSNSRSEMNVSTLELGDSALYLCASRTEPTNYGYTFGSGTRLTVV.

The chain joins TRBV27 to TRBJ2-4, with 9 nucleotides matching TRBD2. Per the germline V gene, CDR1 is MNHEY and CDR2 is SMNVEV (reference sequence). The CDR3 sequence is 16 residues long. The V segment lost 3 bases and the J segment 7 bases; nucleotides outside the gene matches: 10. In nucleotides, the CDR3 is TGTGCCAGCAGTTTGGGGCGGGAGGGCCGAGGGAACATTCAGTACTTC. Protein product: CASSLGREGRGNIQYF.

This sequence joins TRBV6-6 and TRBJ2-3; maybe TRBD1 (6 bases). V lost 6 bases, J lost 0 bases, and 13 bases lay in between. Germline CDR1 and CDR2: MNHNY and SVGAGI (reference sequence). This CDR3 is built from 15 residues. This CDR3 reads CASRRTDTSTDTQYF. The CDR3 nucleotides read TGTGCCAGCAGGCGGACAGATACTAGCACAGATACGCAGTATTTT.

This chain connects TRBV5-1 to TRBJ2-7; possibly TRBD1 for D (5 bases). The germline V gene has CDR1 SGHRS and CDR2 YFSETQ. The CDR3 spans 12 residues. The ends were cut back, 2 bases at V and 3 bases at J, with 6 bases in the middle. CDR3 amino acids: CASSFQGYEQYF. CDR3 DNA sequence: TGCGCCAGCAGCTTTCAGGGCTACGAGCAGTACTTC.

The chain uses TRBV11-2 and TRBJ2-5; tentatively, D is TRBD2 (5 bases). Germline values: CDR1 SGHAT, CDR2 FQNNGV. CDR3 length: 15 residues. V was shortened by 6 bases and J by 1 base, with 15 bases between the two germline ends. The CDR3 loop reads CASRPKRGSQETQYF. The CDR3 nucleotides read TGTGCCAGCAGACCCAAGAGAGGGAGCCAAGAGACCCAGTACTTC.

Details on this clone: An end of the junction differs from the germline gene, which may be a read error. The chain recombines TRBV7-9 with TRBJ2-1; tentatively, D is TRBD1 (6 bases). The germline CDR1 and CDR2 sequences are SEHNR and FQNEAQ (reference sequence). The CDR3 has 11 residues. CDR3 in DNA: TGTGCCAGCAGCCAAAGCCCAGGGGTTGTCTTC. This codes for CASSQSPGVVF.